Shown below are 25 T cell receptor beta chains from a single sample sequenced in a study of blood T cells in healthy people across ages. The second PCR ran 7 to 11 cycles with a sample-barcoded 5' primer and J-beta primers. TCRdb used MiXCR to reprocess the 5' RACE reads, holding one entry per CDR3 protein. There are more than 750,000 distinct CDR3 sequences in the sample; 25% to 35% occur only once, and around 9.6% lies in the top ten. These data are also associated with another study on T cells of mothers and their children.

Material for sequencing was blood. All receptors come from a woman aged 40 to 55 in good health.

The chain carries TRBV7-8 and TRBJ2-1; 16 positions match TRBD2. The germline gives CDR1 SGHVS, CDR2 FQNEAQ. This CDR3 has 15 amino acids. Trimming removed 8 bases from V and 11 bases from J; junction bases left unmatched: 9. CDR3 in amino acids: CASQTGLAGGLKQFF. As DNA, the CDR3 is TGTGCCAGCCAAACGGGACTAGCGGGAGGGTTAAAGCAGTTCTTC.

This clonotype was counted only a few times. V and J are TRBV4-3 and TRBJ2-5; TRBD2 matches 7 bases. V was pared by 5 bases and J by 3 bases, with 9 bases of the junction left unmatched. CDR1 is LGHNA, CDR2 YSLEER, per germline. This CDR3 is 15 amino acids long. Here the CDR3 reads CASSRSGDLKETQYF. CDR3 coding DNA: TGCGCCAGCAGCAGGAGCGGGGATCTAAAAGAGACCCAGTACTTC.

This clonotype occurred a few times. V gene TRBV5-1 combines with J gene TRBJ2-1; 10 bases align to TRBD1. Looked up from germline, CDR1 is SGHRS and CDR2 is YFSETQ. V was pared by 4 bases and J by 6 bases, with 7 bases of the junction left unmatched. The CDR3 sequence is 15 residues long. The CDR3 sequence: CASSAPGQGSNEQFF. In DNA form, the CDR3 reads TGCGCCAGCAGCGCTCCGGGACAGGGGTCCAATGAGCAGTTCTTC.

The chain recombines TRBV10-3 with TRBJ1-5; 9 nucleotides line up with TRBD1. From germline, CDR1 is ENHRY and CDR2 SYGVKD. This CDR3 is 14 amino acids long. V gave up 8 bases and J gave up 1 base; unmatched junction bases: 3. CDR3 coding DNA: TGTGCCATCGCAGGACAGGGGAGCAATCAGCCCCAGCATTTT. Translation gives CAIAGQGSNQPQHF.

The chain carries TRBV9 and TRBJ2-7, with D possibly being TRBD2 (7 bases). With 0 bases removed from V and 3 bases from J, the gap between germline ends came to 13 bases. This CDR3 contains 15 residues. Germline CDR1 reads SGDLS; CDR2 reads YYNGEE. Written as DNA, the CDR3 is TGTGCCAGCAGCGTAGGGGAGGGGGACAACTACGAGCAGTACTTC. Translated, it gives CASSVGEGDNYEQYF.

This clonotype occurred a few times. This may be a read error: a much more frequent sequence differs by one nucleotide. CDR3 DNA sequence: TGTGCCAGCAGCCAAGAGGGTCGTCGGCAAGAGACCCAGTACTTC. Its protein is CASSQEGRRQETQYF. The chain links TRBV3-1 to TRBJ2-7, with unresolved D. The last part of the DNA fits TRBJ2-5 better; the J call may be wrong. The CDR3 runs to 15 residues. From germline, CDR1 is LGHDT and CDR2 YNNKEL (reference sequence).

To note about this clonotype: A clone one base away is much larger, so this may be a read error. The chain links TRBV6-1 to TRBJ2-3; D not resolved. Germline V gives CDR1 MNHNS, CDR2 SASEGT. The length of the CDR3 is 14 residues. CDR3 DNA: TGTTCCAGCACCAACGAGGCTACCACAGATACGCAGTATTTT. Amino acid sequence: CSSTNEATTDTQYF.

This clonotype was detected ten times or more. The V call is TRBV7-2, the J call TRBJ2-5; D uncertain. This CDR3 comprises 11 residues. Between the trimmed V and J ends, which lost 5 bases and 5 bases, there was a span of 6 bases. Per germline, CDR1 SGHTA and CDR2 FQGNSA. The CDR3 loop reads CASSGSETQYF. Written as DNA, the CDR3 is TGTGCCAGCAGCGGCTCGGAGACCCAGTACTTC.

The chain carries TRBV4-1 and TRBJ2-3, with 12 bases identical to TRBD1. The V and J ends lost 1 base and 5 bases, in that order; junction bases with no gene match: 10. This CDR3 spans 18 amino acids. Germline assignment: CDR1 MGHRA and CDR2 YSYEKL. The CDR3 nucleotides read TGCGCCAGCAGCCAAGTTTCCGGGACAGGGGGCTCTGGAGATACGCAGTATTTT. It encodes CASSQVSGTGGSGDTQYF.

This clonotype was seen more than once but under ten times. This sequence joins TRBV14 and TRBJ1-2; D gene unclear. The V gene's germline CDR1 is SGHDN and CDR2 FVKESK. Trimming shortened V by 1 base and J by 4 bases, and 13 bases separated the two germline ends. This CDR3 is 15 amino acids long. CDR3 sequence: CASSQARSLGYGYTF. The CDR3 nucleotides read TGTGCCAGCAGCCAAGCAAGATCCCTGGGCTATGGCTACACCTTC.

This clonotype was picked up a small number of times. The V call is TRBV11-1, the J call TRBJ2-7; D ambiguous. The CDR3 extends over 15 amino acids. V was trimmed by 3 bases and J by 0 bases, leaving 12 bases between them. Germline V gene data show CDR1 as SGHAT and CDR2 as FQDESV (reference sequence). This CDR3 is CASSFLVGSSYEQYF. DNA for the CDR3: TGTGCCAGCAGCTTTTTAGTTGGCAGCTCCTACGAGCAGTACTTC. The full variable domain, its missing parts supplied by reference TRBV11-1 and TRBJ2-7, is EAEVAQSPRYKITEKSQAVAFWCDPISGHATLYWYRQILGQGPELLVQFQDESVVDDSQLPKDRFSAERLKGVDSTLKIQPAELGDSAMYLCASSFLVGSSYEQYFGPGTRLTVT.

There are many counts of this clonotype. The CDR3, as DNA: TGTGCCAGCAGTTTTGTAGGAAACATTCAGTACTTC. Protein: CASSFVGNIQYF. The gene calls are TRBV28 and TRBJ2-4; D not resolved. There are 12 residues in the CDR3. Trimming left V 3 bases short and J 6 bases short, with 6 bases between. CDR1 is MDHEN, CDR2 SYDVKM, per germline.

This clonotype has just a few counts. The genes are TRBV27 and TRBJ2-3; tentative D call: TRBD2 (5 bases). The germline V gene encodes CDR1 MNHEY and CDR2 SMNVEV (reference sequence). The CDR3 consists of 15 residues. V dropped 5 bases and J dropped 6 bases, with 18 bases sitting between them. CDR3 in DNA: TGTGCCAGCAGTCTAGCCCTACTATCGGGGGATACGCAGTATTTT. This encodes CASSLALLSGDTQYF.

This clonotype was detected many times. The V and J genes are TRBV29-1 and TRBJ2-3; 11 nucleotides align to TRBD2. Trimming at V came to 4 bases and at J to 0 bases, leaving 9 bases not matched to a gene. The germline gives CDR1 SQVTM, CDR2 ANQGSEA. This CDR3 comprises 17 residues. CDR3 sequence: CSVVRLAGGHSTDTQYF. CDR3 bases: TGCAGCGTTGTTCGTCTAGCGGGGGGACATAGCACAGATACGCAGTATTTT.

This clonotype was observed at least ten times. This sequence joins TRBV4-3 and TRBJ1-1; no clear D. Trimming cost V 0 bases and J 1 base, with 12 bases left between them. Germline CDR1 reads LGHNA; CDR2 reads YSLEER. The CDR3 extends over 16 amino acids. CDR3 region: CASSQELGEENTEAFF. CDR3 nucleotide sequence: TGCGCCAGCAGCCAAGAGCTCGGGGAAGAGAACACTGAAGCTTTCTTT.

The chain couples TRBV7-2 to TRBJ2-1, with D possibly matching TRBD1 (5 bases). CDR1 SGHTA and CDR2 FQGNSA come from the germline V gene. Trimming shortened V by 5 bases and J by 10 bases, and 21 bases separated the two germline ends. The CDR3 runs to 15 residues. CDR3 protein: CASSQQGAQSSEQFF. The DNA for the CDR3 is TGTGCCAGCAGCCAGCAGGGCGCACAATCCTCCGAGCAGTTCTTC.

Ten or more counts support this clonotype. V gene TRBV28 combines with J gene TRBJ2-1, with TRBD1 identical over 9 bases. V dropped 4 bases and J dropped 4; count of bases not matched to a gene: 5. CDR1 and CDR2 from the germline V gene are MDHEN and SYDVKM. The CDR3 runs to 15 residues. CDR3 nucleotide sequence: TGTGCCAGCAGTTGGGGACAGGGTGGGTACAATGAGCAGTTCTTC. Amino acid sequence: CASSWGQGGYNEQFF.

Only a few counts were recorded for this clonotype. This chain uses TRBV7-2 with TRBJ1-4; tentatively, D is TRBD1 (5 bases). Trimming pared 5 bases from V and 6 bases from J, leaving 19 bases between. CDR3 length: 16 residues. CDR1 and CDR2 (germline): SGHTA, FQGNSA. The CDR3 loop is CASSPMGGELDEKLFF. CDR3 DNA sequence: TGTGCCAGCAGCCCGATGGGGGGGGAATTAGATGAAAAACTGTTTTTT.

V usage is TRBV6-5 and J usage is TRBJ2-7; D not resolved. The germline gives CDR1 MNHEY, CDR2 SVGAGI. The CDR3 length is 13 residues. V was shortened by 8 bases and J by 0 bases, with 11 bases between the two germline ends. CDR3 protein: CASGSAASYEQYF. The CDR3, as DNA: TGTGCCAGCGGCTCAGCAGCCTCCTACGAGCAGTACTTC.

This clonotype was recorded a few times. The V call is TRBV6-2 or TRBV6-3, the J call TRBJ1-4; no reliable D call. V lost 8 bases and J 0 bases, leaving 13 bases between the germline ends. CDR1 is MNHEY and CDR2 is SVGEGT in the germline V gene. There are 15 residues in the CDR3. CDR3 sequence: CASGANTATNEKLFF. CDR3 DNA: TGTGCCAGCGGAGCGAACACGGCAACTAATGAAAAACTGTTTTTT.

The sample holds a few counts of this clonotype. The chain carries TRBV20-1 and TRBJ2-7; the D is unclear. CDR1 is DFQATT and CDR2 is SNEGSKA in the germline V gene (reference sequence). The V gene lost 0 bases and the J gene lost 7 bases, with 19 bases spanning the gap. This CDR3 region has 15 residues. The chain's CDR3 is CSARDPRVAHNEQYF. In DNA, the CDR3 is TGCAGTGCTAGAGACCCTCGGGTGGCCCACAATGAGCAGTACTTC.

The CDR3 is CASSLTTGGNTIYF. CDR3 nucleotide sequence: TGTGCCAGCAGTTTAACGACAGGGGGAAACACCATATATTTT. The chain links TRBV28 to TRBJ1-3; TRBD1 agrees at 7 bases. The CDR3 is 14 amino acids. Trimming cost V 2 bases and J 4 bases; bases outside gene matches: 2. CDR1 MDHEN and CDR2 SYDVKM come from the germline V gene.

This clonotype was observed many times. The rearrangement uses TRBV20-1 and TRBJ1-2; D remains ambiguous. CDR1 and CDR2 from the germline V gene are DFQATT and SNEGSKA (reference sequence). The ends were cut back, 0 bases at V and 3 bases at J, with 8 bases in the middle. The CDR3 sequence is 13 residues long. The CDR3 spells CSARDLGYYGYTF. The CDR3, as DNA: TGCAGTGCTAGAGATCTGGGCTACTATGGCTACACCTTC.

The CDR3: CASSLIWSGVGETQYF. DNA for the CDR3: TGTGCCAGCAGCTTAATATGGAGCGGGGTGGGAGAGACCCAGTACTTC. This chain links TRBV11-2 with TRBJ2-5; 7 nucleotides line up with TRBD2. V dropped 2 bases and J dropped 4; count of bases not matched to a gene: 10. CDR1 and CDR2 from the germline V gene are SGHAT and FQNNGV. CDR3 length equals 16 residues.

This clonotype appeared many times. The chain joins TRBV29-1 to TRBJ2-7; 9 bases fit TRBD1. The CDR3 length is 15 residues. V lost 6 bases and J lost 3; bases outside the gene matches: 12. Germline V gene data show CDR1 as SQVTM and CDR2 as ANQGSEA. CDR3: CSVYGTGRRGYEQYF. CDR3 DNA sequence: TGCAGCGTGTACGGGACAGGGCGACGCGGCTACGAGCAGTACTTC.